This T cell receptor beta chain was observed in a study of beta chain features in type 1 diabetes. The table lists this clone with a few counts. V was trimmed by 4 bases and J by 0 bases, leaving 13 bases between them. The length of the CDR3 is 15 residues. Germline V gene data show CDR1 as SQVTM and CDR2 as ANQGSEA. cDNA synthesis used the whole RNA isolate, giving expressed TCRB sequences. Profiled with immunoSEQ multiplex PCR; TCRdb holds only in-frame clones, not every one. The sample carries fewer than 500,000 clones, 14% recorded once. The sequenced sample was naive CD4+ T cells from blood. The receptor's source is a man aged 30 to 45 in good health. This sequence joins TRBV29-1 and TRBJ1-5; D remains ambiguous. The CDR3: CSVAVEAASNQPQHF. The CDR3 bases are TGCAGCGTTGCGGTAGAGGCTGCTAGCAATCAGCCCCAGCATTTT. The full variable domain, its missing parts supplied by reference TRBV29-1 and TRBJ1-5, is SAVISQKPSRDICQRGTSLTIQCQVDSQVTMMFWYRQQPGQSLTLIATANQGSEATYESGFVIDKFPISRPNLTFSTLTVSNMSPEDSSIYLCSVAVEAASNQPQHFGDGTRLSIL.